The 17 T cell receptor beta chains given below trace back to one sample, sequenced in a study of identical twins' blood T cells. One entry per CDR3 protein, called by TCRdb with MiXCR from the 5' RACE reads. The data contain fewer than 450,000 distinct CDR3 sequences, more than 25% of them singletons. The sample taken for sequencing was PBMCs. Receptors originate from a woman aged 18-50 years in good health.

This clonotype was counted at least ten times. The V and J genes are TRBV29-1 and TRBJ2-7, with unresolved D. The CDR3 contains 12 residues. V gave up 4 bases and J gave up 2 bases, with 9 bases separating them. Germline assignment: CDR1 SQVTM and CDR2 ANQGSEA. This CDR3 reads CSVATRTYEQYF. The CDR3 DNA reads as TGCAGCGTTGCTACCCGGACCTACGAGCAGTACTTC.

A few counts support this clonotype. The chain uses TRBV4-3 and TRBJ1-6; D call uncertain. The V gene's germline CDR1 is LGHNA and CDR2 YSLEER. CDR3 size: 15 residues. The ends were cut back, 1 base at V and 9 bases at J, with 13 bases in the middle. The CDR3 DNA sequence: TGCGCCAGCAGCCAAGGTTTCACCGGAGGTTCACCCCTCCACTTT. Its protein product is CASSQGFTGGSPLHF.

This clonotype was seen more than once but under ten times. The rearrangement links TRBV4-1 to TRBJ1-1; 7 bases map to TRBD1. CDR1 is MGHRA and CDR2 is YSYEKL in the germline V gene. This CDR3 comprises 15 residues. The ends lost 3 bases at V and 3 bases at J; junction bases unmatched: 7. The CDR3 nucleotides read TGCGCCAGCAGCCAGAAACAGGGGTATCACACTGAAGCTTTCTTT. Translating it yields CASSQKQGYHTEAFF.

The gene calls are TRBV11-2 and TRBJ1-1; D might be TRBD1 (6 bases). The germline V gene has CDR1 SGHAT and CDR2 FQNNGV. Trimming left V 7 bases short and J 5 bases short, with 17 bases between. This CDR3 contains 14 residues. This CDR3 is CASTLGGARTEAFF. The CDR3 DNA is TGTGCCAGCACTCTGGGGGGGGCGAGGACTGAAGCTTTCTTT.

V gene TRBV20-1 combines with J gene TRBJ2-2, with D hard to call. V shed 0 bases and J shed 4 bases, with 15 bases lying between them. CDR1 is DFQATT and CDR2 is SNEGSKA in the germline V gene (reference sequence). The CDR3 contains 16 residues. DNA for the CDR3: TGCAGTGCTAGAGATTCAGCAGGCATTATCACCGGGGAGCTGTTTTTT. Encoded protein: CSARDSAGIITGELFF.

This clonotype was detected only a few times. As DNA, the CDR3 is TGCGCCAGCAGCTTGGCCATGGGACTAGCGGGAGGCAATGAGCAGTTCTTC. It encodes CASSLAMGLAGGNEQFF. The V and J genes are TRBV5-1 and TRBJ2-1; 15 bases line up with TRBD2. Per the germline V gene, CDR1 is SGHRS and CDR2 is YFSETQ. V lost 0 bases, J lost 6 bases, and 4 bases stayed unmatched. The length of the CDR3 is 17 residues.

As for this clonotype: An end of the junction does not agree with germline; a read error may underlie this. This sequence joins TRBV20-1 and TRBJ2-7; D might be TRBD1 (6 bases). CDR1 and CDR2 from the germline V gene are DFQATT and SNEGSKA (reference sequence). This CDR3 has 14 amino acids. The CDR3 nucleotides are TGCAGTGCTAGAGGATCACAGGGAAACTACAAGCAGTACTTC. Translation gives CSARGSQGNYKQYF.

The chain is built from TRBV6-5 and TRBJ1-1, with D unresolved. This CDR3 is 15 amino acids long. Trimming took off 4 bases at V and 3 bases at J, with 15 bases between the two ends. Germline CDR1 and CDR2: MNHEY and SVGAGI. CDR3 protein: CASSSLIRVDTEAFF. For the CDR3, the DNA is TGTGCCAGCAGTTCCCTTATAAGAGTCGACACTGAAGCTTTCTTT.

This rearrangement joins TRBV12-3 or TRBV12-4 to TRBJ2-7, with 13 bases lining up with TRBD2. The CDR3 spans 16 residues. Trimming took 5 bases from V and 3 from J; bases not matched to a gene: 7. The CDR3, as DNA: TGTGCCAGCAGTCTCACCGGGACTAGCGGGAACTACGAGCAGTACTTC. It specifies CASSLTGTSGNYEQYF.

This clonotype was seen only a few times. This rearrangement joins TRBV5-1 to TRBJ2-1; 9 bases align to TRBD2. V dropped 2 bases and J dropped 8; count of bases not matched to a gene: 8. Germline V gene lookup returns CDR1 SGHRS and CDR2 YFSETQ. CDR3 length: 15 amino acids. The CDR3: CASSFAGGPSHEQFF. The CDR3 DNA reads as TGCGCCAGCAGCTTTGCGGGGGGGCCGTCCCATGAGCAGTTCTTC. The full variable domain, its missing parts supplied by reference TRBV5-1 and TRBJ2-1, is KAGVTQTPRYLIKTRGQQVTLSCSPISGHRSVSWYQQTPGQGLQFLFEYFSETQRNKGNFPGRFSGRQFSNSRSEMNVSTLELGDSALYLCASSFAGGPSHEQFFGPGTRLTVL.

The chain combines TRBV10-3 with TRBJ2-4; D is perhaps TRBD2 (6 bases). Germline-derived CDR1 and CDR2 are ENHRY and SYGVKD. The CDR3 length is 16 residues. V lost 3 bases and J 0 bases, leaving 12 bases between the germline ends. CDR3 in DNA: TGTGCCATCAGTGATAATGGACTAATAGCCAAAAACATTCAGTACTTC. As protein: CAISDNGLIAKNIQYF.

The V gene is TRBV20-1, the J gene TRBJ1-2; D remains unclear. The CDR3 consists of 13 residues. V lost 5 bases and J 0 bases, leaving 10 bases between the germline ends. The V gene's germline CDR1 is DFQATT and CDR2 SNEGSKA (reference sequence). The CDR3 spells CSAVTKANYGYTF. As DNA, the CDR3 is TGCAGTGCTGTTACCAAGGCTAACTATGGCTACACCTTC.

The rearrangement joins TRBV7-9 to TRBJ2-7, with D tentatively TRBD2 (5 bases). The V gene's germline CDR1 is SEHNR and CDR2 FQNEAQ (reference sequence). With 1 base removed from V and 2 bases from J, the gap between germline ends came to 6 bases. The CDR3 has 13 amino acids. The CDR3 sequence: CASSLVGTYEQYF. DNA for the CDR3: TGTGCCAGCAGCTTAGTCGGGACCTACGAGCAGTACTTC.

This chain joins TRBV29-1 and TRBJ2-1; D perhaps matches TRBD2 (6 bases). Trimming removed 1 base at V and 4 bases at J, with 11 bases between. This CDR3 has 14 amino acids. Germline V lookup: CDR1 SQVTM, CDR2 ANQGSEA. The CDR3 sequence is CSVEGGAVYNEQFF. The CDR3 region has the DNA TGCAGCGTTGAAGGCGGGGCGGTTTACAATGAGCAGTTCTTC.

The rearrangement joins TRBV20-1 to TRBJ1-1; unclear D gene. There are 11 residues in the CDR3. Germline CDR1 DFQATT, CDR2 SNEGSKA (reference sequence). Trimming stripped 4 bases from V and 2 bases from J, with 5 bases between. The CDR3 sequence is CSAIINTEAFF. The CDR3 DNA reads as TGCAGTGCTATCATAAACACTGAAGCTTTCTTT.

The chain links TRBV29-1 to TRBJ2-1; maybe TRBD1 (6 bases). The V gene's germline CDR1 is SQVTM and CDR2 ANQGSEA. The CDR3 length is 12 residues. The ends were cut back, 7 bases at V and 9 bases at J, with 16 bases in the middle. For the CDR3, the DNA is TGCAGCGGGCATTCAGGGGTTACTGAGCAGTTCTTC. This sequence encodes CSGHSGVTEQFF.

This clonotype was seen just once. This clone may be a read error of a much larger clone one base away. The genes are TRBV20-1 and TRBJ1-4; 7 nucleotides match TRBD1. Trimming removed 3 bases from V and 7 bases from J; junction bases left unmatched: 8. From germline, CDR1 is DFQATT and CDR2 SNEGSKA (reference sequence). CDR3 length equals 14 residues. The CDR3, as DNA: TGCAGTGCTAGGGAGGGACAGTGGATTGAAAAACTGTTTTTT. This gives the protein CSAREGQWIEKLFF.